The clone carrying this TCR beta chain was detected only a few times. This specimen belongs to a study of T cells after yellow fever vaccination. Findings and limits, study-wide: Booster samples showed a return of most primary-vaccination clones (roughly 96% CD4, 88% CD8).

The CDR3 runs to 15 residues. The germline CDR1 and CDR2 sequences are MNHEY and SMNVEV (reference sequence). V gave up 3 bases and J gave up 7 bases, with 16 bases separating them. TCRdb re-called the 5' RACE reads with MiXCR, one entry per CDR3 protein. Of 50,000 to 65,000 distinct CDR3 sequences listed, 6.5% to 8.5% were seen once; the top ten hold less than 25%. This material consisted of CD8+ T cells not binding an NS4B(214-222) dextramer, sorted from PBMCs, taken approximately 40 days after the first yellow fever vaccination. V usage is TRBV27 and J usage is TRBJ1-5; tentatively, D is TRBD1 (6 bases). The TCR comes from a man aged 18 to 30 who received the YFV17D yellow fever vaccine. The CDR3 sequence is CASSLYATGHQPQHF. As DNA, the CDR3 is TGTGCCAGCAGTTTGTATGCAACAGGGCACCAGCCCCAGCATTTT.